This T cell receptor (beta chain) was sequenced for a study of low-dose radiotherapy and immunotherapy resistance in tumors. Across the whole study: Per fraction, Cohort 1 was given 0.5 Gy every 2 weeks, for a total of 6.5 Gy. Patients received 300 mg of oral aspirin each day across four cycles, commencing on cycle 1 day 1.

This clonotype showed up many times. Indicated time point: after trial treatment. Treatment meaning: LDRT plus nivolumab, ipilimumab, low-dose cyclophosphamide and aspirin (RACIN trial). Between the trimmed V and J ends, which lost 2 bases and 8 bases, there was a span of 10 bases. The CDR3 spans 12 residues. Germline V gene lookup returns CDR1 SGHRS and CDR2 YFSETQ. TRAV- and TRBV-specific primers primed first-strand cDNA, covering alpha and beta chains. TCRs were amplified for approximately 21 PCR cycles with a constant-region primer and V-primer adapter. TCRdb used MiXCR to reprocess the reads, holding one entry per CDR3 protein. The profile covers tens of thousands of distinct CDR3 sequences, with 20% to 25% appearing a single time and 9.5% to 15% taken by the ten largest.

Sequenced here: PBMCs, sampled after low-dose radiotherapy plus immunotherapy. The V call is TRBV5-1, the J call TRBJ1-1; D might be TRBD1 (5 bases). The source of this sequence is a female donor with ovarian cancer. In DNA, the CDR3 is TGCGCCAGCAGCTTACCTCCAGGGGAAGCTTTCTTT. Its protein product is CASSLPPGEAFF.